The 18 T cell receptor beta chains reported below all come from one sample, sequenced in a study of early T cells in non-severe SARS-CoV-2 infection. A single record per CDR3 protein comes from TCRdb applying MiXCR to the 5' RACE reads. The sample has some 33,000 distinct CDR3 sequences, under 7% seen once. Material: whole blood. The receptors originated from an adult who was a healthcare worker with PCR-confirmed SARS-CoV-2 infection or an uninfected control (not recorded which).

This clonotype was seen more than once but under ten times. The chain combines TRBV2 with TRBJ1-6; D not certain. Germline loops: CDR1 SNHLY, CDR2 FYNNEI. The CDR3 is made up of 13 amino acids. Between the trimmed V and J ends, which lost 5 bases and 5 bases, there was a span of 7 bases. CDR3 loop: CASSPGNNSPLHF. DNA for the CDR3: TGTGCCAGCAGTCCCGGGAATAATTCACCCCTCCACTTT.

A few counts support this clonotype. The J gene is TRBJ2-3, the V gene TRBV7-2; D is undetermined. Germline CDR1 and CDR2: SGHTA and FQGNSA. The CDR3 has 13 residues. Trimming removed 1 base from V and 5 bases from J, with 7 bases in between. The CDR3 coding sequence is TGTGCCAGCAGCTTAGTTCGTGGAGATACGCAGTATTTT. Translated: CASSLVRGDTQYF.

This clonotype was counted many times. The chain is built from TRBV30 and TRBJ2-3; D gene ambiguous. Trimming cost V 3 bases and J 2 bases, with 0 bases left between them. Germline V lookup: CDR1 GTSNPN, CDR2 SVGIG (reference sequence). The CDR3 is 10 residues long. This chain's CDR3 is CAWSTDTQYF. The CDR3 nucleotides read TGTGCCTGGAGCACAGATACGCAGTATTTT. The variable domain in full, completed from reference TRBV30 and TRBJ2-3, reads SQTIHQWPATLVQPVGSPLSLECTVEGTSNPNLYWYRQAAGRGLQLLFYSVGIGQISSEVPQNLSASRPQDRQFILSSKKLLLSDSGFYLCAWSTDTQYFGPGTRLTVL.

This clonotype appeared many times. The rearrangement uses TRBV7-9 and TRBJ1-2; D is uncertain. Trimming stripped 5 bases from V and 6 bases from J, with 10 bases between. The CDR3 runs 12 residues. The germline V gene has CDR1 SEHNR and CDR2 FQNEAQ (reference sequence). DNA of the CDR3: TGTGCCAGCAGCCTCGACACTCATGGCTACACCTTC. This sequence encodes CASSLDTHGYTF.

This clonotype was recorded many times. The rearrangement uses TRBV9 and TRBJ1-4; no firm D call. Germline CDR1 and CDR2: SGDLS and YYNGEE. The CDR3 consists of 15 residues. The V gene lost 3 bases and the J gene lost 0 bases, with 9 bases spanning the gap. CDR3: CASSAAQSTNEKLFF. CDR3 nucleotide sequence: TGTGCCAGCAGCGCCGCACAGTCAACTAATGAAAAACTGTTTTTT.

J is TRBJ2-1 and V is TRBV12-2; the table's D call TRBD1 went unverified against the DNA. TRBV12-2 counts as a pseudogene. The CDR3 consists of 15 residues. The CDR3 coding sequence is TGTGCAAGTCGCTTAGGACAGGGGGCGTGGGATGAGCAGTTCTTC. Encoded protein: CASRLGQGAWDEQFF.

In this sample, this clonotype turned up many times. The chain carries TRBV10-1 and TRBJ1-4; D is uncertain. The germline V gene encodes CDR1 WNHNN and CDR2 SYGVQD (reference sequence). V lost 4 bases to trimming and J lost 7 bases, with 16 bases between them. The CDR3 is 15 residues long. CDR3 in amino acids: CASSVRPSGSEKLFF. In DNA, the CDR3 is TGCGCCAGCAGTGTGAGGCCCTCAGGCAGTGAAAAACTGTTTTTT.

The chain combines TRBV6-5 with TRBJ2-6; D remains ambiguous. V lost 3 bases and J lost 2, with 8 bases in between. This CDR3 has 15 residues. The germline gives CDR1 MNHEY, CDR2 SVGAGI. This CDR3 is CASSYSLAGANVLTF. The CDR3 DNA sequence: TGTGCCAGCAGTTATTCCCTCGCTGGGGCCAACGTCCTGACTTTC.

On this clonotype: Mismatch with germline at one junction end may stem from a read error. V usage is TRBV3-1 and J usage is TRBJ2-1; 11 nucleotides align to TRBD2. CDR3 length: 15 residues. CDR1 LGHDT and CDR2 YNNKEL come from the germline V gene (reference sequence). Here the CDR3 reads CAGSQLAGGLDEQFF. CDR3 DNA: TGTGCCGGCAGCCAATTAGCGGGGGGGCTTGATGAGCAGTTCTTC.

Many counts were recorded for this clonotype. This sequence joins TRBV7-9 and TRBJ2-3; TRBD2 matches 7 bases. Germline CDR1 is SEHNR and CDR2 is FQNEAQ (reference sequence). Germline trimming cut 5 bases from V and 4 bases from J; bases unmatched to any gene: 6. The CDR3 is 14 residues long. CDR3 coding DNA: TGTGCCAGCAGCCTTTGGGAGGGCCCAGATACGCAGTATTTT. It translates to CASSLWEGPDTQYF.

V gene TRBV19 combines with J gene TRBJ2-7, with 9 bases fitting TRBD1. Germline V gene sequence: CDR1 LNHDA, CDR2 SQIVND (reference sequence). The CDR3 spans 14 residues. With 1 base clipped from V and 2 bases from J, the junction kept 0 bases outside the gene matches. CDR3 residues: CASSIGQGAYEQYF. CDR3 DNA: TGTGCCAGTAGTATAGGACAGGGGGCCTACGAGCAGTACTTC. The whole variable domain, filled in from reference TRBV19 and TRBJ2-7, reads DGGITQSPKYLFRKEGQNVTLSCEQNLNHDAMYWYRQDPGQGLRLIYYSQIVNDFQKGDIAEGYSVSREKKESFPLTVTSAQKNPTAFYLCASSIGQGAYEQYFGPGTRLTVT.

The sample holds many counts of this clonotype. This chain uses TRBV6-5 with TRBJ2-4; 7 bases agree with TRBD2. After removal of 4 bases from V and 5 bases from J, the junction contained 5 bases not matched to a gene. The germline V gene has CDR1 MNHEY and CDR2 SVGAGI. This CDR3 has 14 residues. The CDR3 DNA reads TGTGCCAGCAGTTCTCGGGACTACCAAAACATTCAGTACTTC. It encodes CASSSRDYQNIQYF.

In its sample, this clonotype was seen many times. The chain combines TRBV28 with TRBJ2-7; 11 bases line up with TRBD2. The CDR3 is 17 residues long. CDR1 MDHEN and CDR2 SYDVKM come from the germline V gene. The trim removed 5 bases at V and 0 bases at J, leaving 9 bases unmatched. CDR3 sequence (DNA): TGTGCCAGCAGTCCCCCGAGGACTAGCGGGTCCTCCTACGAGCAGTACTTC. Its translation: CASSPPRTSGSSYEQYF.

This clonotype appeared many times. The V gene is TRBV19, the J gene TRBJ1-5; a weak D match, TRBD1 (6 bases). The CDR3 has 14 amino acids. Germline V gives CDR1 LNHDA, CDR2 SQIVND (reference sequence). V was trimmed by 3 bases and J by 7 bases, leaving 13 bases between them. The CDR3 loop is CASSIRTVGQPQHF. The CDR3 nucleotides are TGTGCCAGTAGTATCAGGACAGTCGGACAGCCCCAGCATTTT. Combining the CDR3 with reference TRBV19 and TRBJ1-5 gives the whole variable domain DGGITQSPKYLFRKEGQNVTLSCEQNLNHDAMYWYRQDPGQGLRLIYYSQIVNDFQKGDIAEGYSVSREKKESFPLTVTSAQKNPTAFYLCASSIRTVGQPQHFGDGTRLSIL.

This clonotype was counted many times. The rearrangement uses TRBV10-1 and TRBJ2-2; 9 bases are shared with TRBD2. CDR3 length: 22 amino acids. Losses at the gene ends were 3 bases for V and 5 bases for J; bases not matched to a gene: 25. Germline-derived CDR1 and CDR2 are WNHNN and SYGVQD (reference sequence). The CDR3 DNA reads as TGCGCCAGCAGTGAAGGACACGAGGGTAGCGGGAGAAAGTATATCGGTACCGGGGAGCTGTTTTTT. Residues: CASSEGHEGSGRKYIGTGELFF.

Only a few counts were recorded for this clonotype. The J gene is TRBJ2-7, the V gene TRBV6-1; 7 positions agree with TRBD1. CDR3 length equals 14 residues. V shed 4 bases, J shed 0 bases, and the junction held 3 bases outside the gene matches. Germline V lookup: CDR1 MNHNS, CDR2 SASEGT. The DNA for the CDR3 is TGTGCCAGCAGTGTGACAGGGATCTCCTACGAGCAGTACTTC. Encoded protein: CASSVTGISYEQYF.

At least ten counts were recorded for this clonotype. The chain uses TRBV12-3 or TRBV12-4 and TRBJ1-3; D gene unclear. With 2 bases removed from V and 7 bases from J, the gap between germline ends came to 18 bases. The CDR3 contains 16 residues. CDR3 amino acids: CASSLMTGSFWNTIYF. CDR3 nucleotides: TGTGCCAGCAGTTTAATGACCGGGTCTTTCTGGAACACCATATATTTT.

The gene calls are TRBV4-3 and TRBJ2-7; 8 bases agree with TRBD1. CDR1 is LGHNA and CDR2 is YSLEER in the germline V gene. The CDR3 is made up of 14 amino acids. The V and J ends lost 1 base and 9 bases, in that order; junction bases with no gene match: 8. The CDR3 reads CASSQVAGDRRQYF. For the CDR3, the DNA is TGCGCCAGCAGCCAAGTGGCAGGGGACAGGAGGCAGTACTTC.